Below, one T cell receptor (beta chain) is given with its context. The antigen this receptor binds is unknown. One base away there is no much larger clone; base qualities are not given. This specimen belongs to a study of blood T cell repertoires in COVID-19 (TCRdb year 2020). A note on the overall study: Collaborator samples came from the United States, Italy and Spain and covered acute and convalescent phases of COVID-19. The prospective study material was composed of cDNA or gDNA derived from T cells, B-cell-depleted T cells, or PBMCs. Subjects who had been exposed to COVID-19, were actively infected with it, or had recovered from it provided the deeply sampled blood TCRbeta repertoires that made up the dataset. The repertoires were made available in a free public database intended to serve as a resource for research on the immune response to SARS-CoV-2. Samples came from the ongoing ImmuneRACE study (first 160 participants) plus 1,254 subjects from 6 global collaborators. Sample metadata almost always included a de-identified subject ID, COVID-19 status, age in years and sex. Where available, HLA class I and class II types were obtained from metadata supplied by the sample provider rather than from assay-based typing.

Points the paper makes about the study in general: The quantity of clinical and demographic metadata differed by source and by participant and was supplied without curation.

Trimming takes 6 bases off V and 7 bases off J; junction bases not matched to a gene: 10. The germline V gene yields SNHLY for CDR1 and FYNNEI for CDR2. The CDR3 goes from the cysteine to the phenylalanine over 14 residues. Kept here is only the CDR3 DNA, which spans 42 bases and is read in frame from base 1. TCRbeta CDR3 regions were amplified from genomic DNA using the immunoSEQ Assay, a bias-controlled multiplex PCR. On the study's bioinformatics: Within the assay, amplification of reference gene primers was used to estimate how many nucleated cells each sample contained. To quantify the absolute abundance of each unique TCRbeta CDR3 rearrangement, sequence reads were collapsed and filtered. For each sample, productive Simpson clonality was calculated by taking the square root of Simpson's diversity index across productive rearrangements. TCRdb stores this immuneACCESS table with in-frame sequences only. Part of the clones is absent; in the studies checked, under half of the shortfall reflects unresolved V genes, and no reason is known for the rest. That table furnishes V, J and clone size, whereas the DNA furnished D and trimming. For this sample there are 220,000 or so clones; about 80% appear just once. The ten most abundant clones make up around 1.8% of the sample.

The collaborating institutions used their own protocols to collect whole blood in K2EDTA tubes. Collaborator samples were shipped for TCRbeta analysis as frozen whole blood, isolated PBMCs, or DNA extracted from either sample type. Sequencing was carried out using peripheral blood. The rearranged chain carries TRBV2 and TRBJ1-2, and TRBD1 matches 8 of the central bases. This clonotype was sampled from a woman at least 80 years old with acute or convalescent COVID-19. In nucleotides, the sequence is TGTGCCAGCAGGGGGACAGGTTCCCTGGGTGGCTACACCTTC. Its amino acids are CASRGTGSLGGYTF.